The 16 T cell receptor beta chains below all came from one sample that was sequenced in a study of blood T cell repertoires in COVID-19. Clones were read by immunoSEQ multiplex PCR, and TCRdb kept only the in-frame ones, dropping some. Counted here are roughly 500,000 clones, 70% to 90% occurring once; the ten biggest clones make up roughly 3.2%. The sample was peripheral blood. These receptors all stem from a human donor in a cohort sampled during active COVID-19.

This clone was seen a few times. V is TRBV5-1 and J is TRBJ2-2, with D perhaps TRBD2 (5 bases). Germline values: CDR1 SGHRS, CDR2 YFSETQ. Between the trimmed V and J ends, which lost 0 bases and 4 bases, there was a span of 7 bases. The CDR3 runs to 14 residues. Written as DNA, the CDR3 is TGCGCCAGCAGCTTGGCTGCGGGCACCGGGGAGCTGTTTTTT. Amino acids: CASSLAAGTGELFF. The entire variable domain, with the rest obtained from reference TRBV5-1 and TRBJ2-2, is as follows: KAGVTQTPRYLIKTRGQQVTLSCSPISGHRSVSWYQQTPGQGLQFLFEYFSETQRNKGNFPGRFSGRQFSNSRSEMNVSTLELGDSALYLCASSLAAGTGELFFGEGSRLTVL.

The chain is built from TRBV2 and TRBJ1-5; D not certain. Trimming removed 0 bases at V and 6 bases at J, with 3 bases between. There are 12 residues in the CDR3. Germline CDR1 reads SNHLY; CDR2 reads FYNNEI. Written as DNA, the CDR3 is TGTGCCAGCAGTGAAGCTCGTCAGCCCCAGCATTTT. Its protein is CASSEARQPQHF. The full variable domain, rest sourced from reference TRBV2 and TRBJ1-5, is EPEVTQTPSHQVTQMGQEVILRCVPISNHLYFYWYRQILGQKVEFLVSFYNNEISEKSEIFDDQFSVERPDGSNFTLKIRSTKLEDSAMYFCASSEARQPQHFGDGTRLSIL.

The genes are TRBV19 and TRBJ2-5; 9 nucleotides agree with TRBD1. V lost 5 bases, J lost 4 bases, and 8 bases stayed unmatched. This CDR3 is built from 15 residues. Germline V lookup: CDR1 LNHDA, CDR2 SQIVND (reference sequence). CDR3 nucleotides: TGTGCCAGTAGTCCGGGAGACAGGGGGATAGAGACCCAGTACTTC. It encodes CASSPGDRGIETQYF.

The V gene is TRBV19, the J gene TRBJ2-7, with a weak D call TRBD2 (7 bases). The CDR3 runs 14 residues. Germline CDR1 reads LNHDA; CDR2 reads SQIVND (reference sequence). V lost 8 bases to trimming and J lost 6 bases, with 20 bases between them. The CDR3 region has the DNA TGTGCCAGTCGCGCCGTTGGGGGGGGCTTCGAGCAGTACTTC. Translated: CASRAVGGGFEQYF. The complete variable domain, with remaining parts taken from reference TRBV19 and TRBJ2-7, reads DGGITQSPKYLFRKEGQNVTLSCEQNLNHDAMYWYRQDPGQGLRLIYYSQIVNDFQKGDIAEGYSVSREKKESFPLTVTSAQKNPTAFYLCASRAVGGGFEQYFGPGTRLTVT.

V is TRBV29-1 and J is TRBJ2-7; 11 nucleotides agree with TRBD2. J lost 6 bases, V lost 6 bases, and 10 bases had no gene match. Germline V lookup: CDR1 SQVTM, CDR2 ANQGSEA. The CDR3 has 14 amino acids. The CDR3 sequence is CSVHSGRVPSEQYF. DNA for the CDR3: TGCAGCGTCCATAGCGGGAGGGTCCCCTCCGAGCAGTACTTC.

The rearrangement joins TRBV9 to TRBJ1-1, with 7 bases that match TRBD1. Per germline, CDR1 SGDLS and CDR2 YYNGEE. CDR3 length: 15 residues. V shed 0 bases and J 3 bases; nucleotides not matched to a gene: 5. The CDR3 reads CASSVVTGRDTEAFF. The CDR3 bases are TGTGCCAGCAGCGTAGTGACAGGGCGGGACACTGAAGCTTTCTTT.

The chain couples TRBV19 to TRBJ2-3; 7 positions match TRBD2. CDR3 length equals 15 residues. Germline V gene lookup returns CDR1 LNHDA and CDR2 SQIVND (reference sequence). V was clipped by 4 bases and J by 4 bases; unmatched bases: 8. CDR3 protein: CASSSAGRSADTQYF. The CDR3, as DNA: TGTGCCAGTAGTAGCGCCGGGAGGAGCGCAGATACGCAGTATTTT.

This chain uses TRBV7-9 with TRBJ1-2, with 7 bases fitting TRBD1. Trimming removed 3 bases from V and 1 base from J; junction bases left unmatched: 2. The germline gives CDR1 SEHNR, CDR2 FQNEAQ (reference sequence). CDR3 size: 14 residues. CDR3 amino acids: CASSLGQSNYGYTF. The CDR3 nucleotides read TGTGCCAGCAGCTTGGGACAGAGTAACTATGGCTACACCTTC.

CDR3: CSVEVANRGDTQYF. In DNA, the CDR3 is TGCAGCGTTGAAGTGGCTAACCGGGGTGATACGCAGTATTTT. The chain uses TRBV29-1 and TRBJ2-3; possible D gene TRBD2, 5 bases. The CDR3 contains 14 residues. Between the trimmed V and J ends, which lost 1 base and 6 bases, there was a span of 14 bases. Germline V lookup: CDR1 SQVTM, CDR2 ANQGSEA.

The chain recombines TRBV4-1 with TRBJ2-5, with TRBD1 matching 11 bases. The length of the CDR3 is 15 residues. Unmatched junction bases numbered 2, after V lost 4 bases and J lost 1 base. The germline V gene encodes CDR1 MGHRA and CDR2 YSYEKL. This CDR3 is CASSPGTGGQETQYF. CDR3 DNA: TGCGCCAGCAGCCCCGGGACAGGGGGCCAAGAGACCCAGTACTTC.

In this sample, this clone turned up a few times. The J gene is TRBJ2-3, the V gene TRBV6-6, with D perhaps matching TRBD1 (6 bases). Germline lookup yields CDR1 MNHNY and CDR2 SVGAGI (reference sequence). This CDR3 region has 16 residues. V dropped 6 bases and J dropped 0 bases, with 16 bases sitting between them. DNA for the CDR3: TGTGCCAGCAGCCCACGACAGGTCTCTAGCACAGATACGCAGTATTTT. As protein: CASSPRQVSSTDTQYF.

In this sample, this clone turned up many times. The rearrangement links TRBV25-1 to TRBJ1-3; D possibly corresponds to TRBD1 (6 bases). V lost 4 bases and J lost 1, with 14 bases in between. From germline, CDR1 is MGHDK and CDR2 SYGVNS. The CDR3 extends over 16 amino acids. CDR3 in amino acids: CASSVGGAASGNTIYF. DNA of the CDR3: TGTGCCAGCAGTGTCGGGGGGGCAGCGTCTGGAAACACCATATATTTT.

The chain links TRBV7-2 to TRBJ1-1, with D perhaps TRBD1 (5 bases). Between the trimmed V and J ends, which lost 1 base and 6 bases, there was a span of 15 bases. Germline lookup yields CDR1 SGHTA and CDR2 FQGNSA. The CDR3 has 15 amino acids. This chain's CDR3 is CASSLGLGVGSEAFF. The CDR3 bases are TGTGCCAGCAGCTTAGGATTAGGGGTAGGGTCTGAAGCTTTCTTT.

The chain carries TRBV10-3 and TRBJ1-3; D is ambiguous. CDR3 size: 15 residues. In germline, CDR1 is ENHRY, CDR2 SYGVKD. V was cut by 4 bases and J by 0 bases, with 10 bases left in between. CDR3 region: CAISVAGDSGNTIYF. The CDR3 DNA is TGTGCCATCAGTGTTGCGGGAGACTCTGGAAACACCATATATTTT.

This chain uses TRBV11-3 with TRBJ2-3; 13 bases are shared with TRBD2. Germline V gives CDR1 SGHNT, CDR2 YENEEA. The CDR3 loop spans 18 amino acids. The J segment lost 2 bases and the V segment lost 1 base, leaving 6 bases of the junction unmatched. This chain's CDR3 is CASSLGRLAGGSTDTQYF. Written as DNA, the CDR3 is TGTGCCAGCAGCTTAGGAAGACTAGCGGGAGGCTCCACAGATACGCAGTATTTT.

This chain connects TRBV12-3 or TRBV12-4 to TRBJ1-1; D gene unclear. This CDR3 is built from 10 residues. V was cut by 6 bases and J by 11 bases, with 10 bases left in between. CDR3 nucleotides: TGTGCCAGCAGCCTGGAGCCGGCTTTCTTT. It yields the protein CASSLEPAFF.